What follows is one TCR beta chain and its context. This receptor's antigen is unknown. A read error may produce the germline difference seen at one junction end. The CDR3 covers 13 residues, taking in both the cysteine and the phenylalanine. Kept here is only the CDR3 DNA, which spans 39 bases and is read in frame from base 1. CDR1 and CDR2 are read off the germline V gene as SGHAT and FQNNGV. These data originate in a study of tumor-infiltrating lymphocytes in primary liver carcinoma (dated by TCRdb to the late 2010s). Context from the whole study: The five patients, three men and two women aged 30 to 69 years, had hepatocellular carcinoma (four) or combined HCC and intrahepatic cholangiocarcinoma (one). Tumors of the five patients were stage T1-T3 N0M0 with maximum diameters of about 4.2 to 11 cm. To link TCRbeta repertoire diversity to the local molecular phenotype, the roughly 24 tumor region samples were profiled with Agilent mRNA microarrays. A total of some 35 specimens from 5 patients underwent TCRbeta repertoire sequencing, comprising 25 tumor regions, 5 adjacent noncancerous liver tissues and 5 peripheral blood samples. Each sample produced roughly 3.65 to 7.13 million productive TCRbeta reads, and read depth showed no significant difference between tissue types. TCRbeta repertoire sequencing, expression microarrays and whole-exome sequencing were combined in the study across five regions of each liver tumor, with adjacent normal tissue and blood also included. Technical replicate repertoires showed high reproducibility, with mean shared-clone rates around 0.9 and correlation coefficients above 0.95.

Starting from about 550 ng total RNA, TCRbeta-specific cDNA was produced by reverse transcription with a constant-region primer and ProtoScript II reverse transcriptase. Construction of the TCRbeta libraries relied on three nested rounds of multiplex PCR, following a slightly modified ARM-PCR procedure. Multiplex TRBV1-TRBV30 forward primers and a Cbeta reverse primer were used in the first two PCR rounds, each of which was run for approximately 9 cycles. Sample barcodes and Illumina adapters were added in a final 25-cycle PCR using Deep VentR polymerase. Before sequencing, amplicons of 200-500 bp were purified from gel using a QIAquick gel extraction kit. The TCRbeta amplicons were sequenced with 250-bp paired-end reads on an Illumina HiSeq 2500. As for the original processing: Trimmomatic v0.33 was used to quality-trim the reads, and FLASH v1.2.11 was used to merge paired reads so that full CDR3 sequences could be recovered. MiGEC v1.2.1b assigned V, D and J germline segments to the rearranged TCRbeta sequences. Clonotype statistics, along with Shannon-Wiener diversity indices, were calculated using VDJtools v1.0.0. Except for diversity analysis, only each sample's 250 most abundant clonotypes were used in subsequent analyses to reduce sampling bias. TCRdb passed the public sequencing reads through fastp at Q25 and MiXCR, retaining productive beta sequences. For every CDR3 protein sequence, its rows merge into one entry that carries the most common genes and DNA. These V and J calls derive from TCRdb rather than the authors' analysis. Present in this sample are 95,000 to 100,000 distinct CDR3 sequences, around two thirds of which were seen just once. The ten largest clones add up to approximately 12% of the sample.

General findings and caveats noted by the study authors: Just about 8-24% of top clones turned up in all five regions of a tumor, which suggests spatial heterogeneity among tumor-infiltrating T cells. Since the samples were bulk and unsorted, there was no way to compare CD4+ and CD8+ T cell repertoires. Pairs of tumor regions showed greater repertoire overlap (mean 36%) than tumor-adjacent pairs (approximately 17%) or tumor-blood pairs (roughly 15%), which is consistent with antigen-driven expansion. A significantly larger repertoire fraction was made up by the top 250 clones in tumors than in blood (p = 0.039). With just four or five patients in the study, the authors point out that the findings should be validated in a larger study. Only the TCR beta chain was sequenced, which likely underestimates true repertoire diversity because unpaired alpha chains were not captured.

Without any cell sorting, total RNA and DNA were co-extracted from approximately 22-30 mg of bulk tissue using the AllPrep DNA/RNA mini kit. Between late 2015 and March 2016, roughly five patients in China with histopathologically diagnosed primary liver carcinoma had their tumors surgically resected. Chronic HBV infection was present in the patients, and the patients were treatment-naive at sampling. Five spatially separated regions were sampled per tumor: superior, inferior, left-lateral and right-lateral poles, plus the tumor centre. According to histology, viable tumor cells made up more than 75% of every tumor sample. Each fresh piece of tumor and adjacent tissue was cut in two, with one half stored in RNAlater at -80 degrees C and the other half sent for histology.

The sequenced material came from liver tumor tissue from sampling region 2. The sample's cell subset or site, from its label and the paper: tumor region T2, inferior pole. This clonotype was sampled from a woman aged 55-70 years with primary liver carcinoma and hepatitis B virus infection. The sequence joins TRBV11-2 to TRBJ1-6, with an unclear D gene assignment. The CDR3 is CASSIDPNSPLHF. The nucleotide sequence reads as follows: TGTGCCAGCAGTATAGATCCTAATTCACCCCTTCACTTT.